These T cell receptor beta chains were read from a single sample in a study of ipilimumab plus nivolumab after autologous stem cell transplantation. TCRdb's table, derived via immunoSEQ multiplex PCR, lists solely in-frame clones and lacks some. The sample consists of around 84,000 clones, more than 80% of them appearing once. The input for sequencing was PBMCs, taken in a trial of ipilimumab plus nivolumab as post-transplant consolidation. The receptor set was obtained from a male donor with diffuse large B-cell lymphoma. Both conserved end residues are part of each CDR3. The order of the fields is clone size, V gene, J gene, D gene, CDR3 protein, CDR3 DNA. D genes are given only for firm matches. Clone size is shown for a subset of rows, as once, few, many or a class of expanded clone.

size: few
V: TRBV25-1
J: TRBJ1-6
D: NA
CDR3: CASRNVGGSYNSPLHF
DNA: TGTGCCAGCAGGAACGTAGGGGGCTCCTATAATTCACCCCTCCACTTT

size: NA
V: TRBV6-5
J: TRBJ1-1
D: TRBD1
CDR3: CASSYSTGGVAEAFF
DNA: TGTGCCAGCAGTTATTCGACAGGGGGGGTGGCTGAAGCTTTCTTT

size: NA
V: TRBV4-1
J: TRBJ1-2
D: NA
CDR3: CASSQVVDSNGYTF
DNA: TGCGCCAGCAGCCAAGTAGTGGACAGCAATGGCTACACCTTC

size: NA
V: TRBV6-1
J: TRBJ1-6
D: NA
CDR3: CASSESGAEQSSSYNSPLHF
DNA: TGTGCCAGCAGTGAAAGTGGAGCTGAACAGTCAAGCTCCTATAATTCACCCCTCCACTTT

size: NA
V: TRBV19
J: TRBJ1-2
D: NA
CDR3: CASSTRDSSGGYTF
DNA: TGTGCCAGTAGTACGCGGGACTCCTCGGGAGGCTACACCTTC

size: NA
V: TRBV27
J: TRBJ1-5
D: NA
CDR3: CASSLVISMIGFSNQPQHF
DNA: TGTGCCAGCAGTTTAGTTATTTCCATGATAGGGTTTAGCAATCAGCCCCAGCATTTT

size: NA
V: TRBV5-1
J: TRBJ1-1
D: NA
CDR3: CASSLGYNTEAFF
DNA: TGCGCCAGCAGCTTGGGTTATAACACTGAAGCTTTCTTT

size: NA
V: TRBV2
J: TRBJ2-7
D: NA
CDR3: CASSEGGLSYEQYF
DNA: TGTGCCAGCAGTGAGGGGGGATTATCCTACGAGCAGTACTTC

size: NA
V: TRBV5-1
J: TRBJ1-4
D: TRBD1
CDR3: CASSHRGNEKLFF
DNA: TGCGCCAGCAGCCACAGGGGTAATGAAAAACTGTTTTTT

size: NA
V: TRBV5-5
J: TRBJ1-2
D: NA
CDR3: CASSLEEGRYGYTF
DNA: TGTGCCAGCAGCTTGGAAGAGGGCCGCTATGGCTACACCTTC

size: NA
V: TRBV2
J: TRBJ1-6
D: NA
CDR3: CASSERGGGLTPLHF
DNA: TGTGCCAGCAGTGAAAGGGGGGGCGGATTGACACCCCTCCACTTT

size: NA
V: TRBV5-1
J: TRBJ2-7
D: TRBD1
CDR3: CASSLPGTAYEQYF
DNA: TGCGCCAGCAGCCTCCCCGGGACAGCCTACGAGCAGTACTTC

size: NA
V: TRBV19
J: TRBJ2-1
D: TRBD1
CDR3: CASSTRTGLIGEQFF
DNA: TGTGCCAGTAGTACCCGGACAGGGCTAATCGGTGAGCAGTTCTTC

size: NA
V: TRBV12-5
J: TRBJ2-5
D: NA
CDR3: CASGQGRGRETQYF
DNA: TGTGCTAGTGGGCAGGGGCGGGGCCGGGAGACCCAGTACTTC

size: NA
V: TRBV5-1
J: TRBJ2-5
D: TRBD1
CDR3: CASKLQRGPETQYF
DNA: TGCGCCAGCAAACTCCAGAGGGGGCCGGAGACCCAGTACTTC

size: NA
V: TRBV6-5
J: TRBJ1-1
D: NA
CDR3: CASSPPPGRAPEAFF
DNA: TGTGCCAGCAGTCCCCCTCCGGGCAGGGCCCCTGAAGCTTTCTTT

size: NA
V: TRBV18
J: TRBJ1-4
D: NA
CDR3: CASSPNWEEKLFF
DNA: TGTGCCAGCTCACCAAACTGGGAGGAAAAACTGTTTTTT

size: NA
V: TRBV13
J: TRBJ2-2
D: NA
CDR3: CASSFGRPNTGELFF
DNA: TGTGCCAGCAGCTTTGGGCGCCCGAACACCGGGGAGCTGTTTTTT

size: NA
V: TRBV2
J: TRBJ1-2
D: NA
CDR3: CASSGLTGGGGYTF
DNA: TGTGCCAGCAGTGGCTTGACAGGAGGGGGGGGCTACACCTTC

size: NA
V: TRBV5-1
J: TRBJ1-4
D: NA
CDR3: CASSLDYSGEKLFF
DNA: TGCGCCAGCAGCCTGGACTATTCGGGGGAAAAACTGTTTTTT

size: once
V: TRBV9
J: TRBJ2-2
D: NA
CDR3: CASSAMRDTGELFF
DNA: TGTGCCAGCAGTGCTATGAGGGACACCGGGGAGCTGTTTTTT

size: NA
V: TRBV15
J: TRBJ2-7
D: NA
CDR3: CATSRQGTYEQYF
DNA: TGTGCCACCAGCAGGCAGGGTACCTACGAGCAGTACTTC

size: NA
V: TRBV14
J: TRBJ2-5
D: TRBD1
CDR3: CASSQDRRQGPKETQYF
DNA: TGTGCCAGCAGCCAAGATCGACGACAGGGACCAAAAGAGACCCAGTACTTC

size: few
V: TRBV6-1
J: TRBJ2-6
D: NA
CDR3: CASSEALGSGANVLTF
DNA: TGTGCCAGCAGTGAAGCCCTCGGATCTGGGGCCAACGTCCTGACTTTC

size: NA
V: TRBV2
J: TRBJ1-1
D: NA
CDR3: CASRRPAQNTEAFF
DNA: TGTGCCAGCAGGAGACCTGCTCAGAACACTGAAGCTTTCTTT

size: NA
V: TRBV6-4
J: TRBJ1-5
D: NA
CDR3: CATPVTPVQPQHF
DNA: TGTGCCACCCCCGTCACCCCCGTGCAGCCCCAGCATTTT

size: NA
V: TRBV5-6
J: TRBJ2-5
D: NA
CDR3: CASSLVAQGETQYF
DNA: TGTGCCAGCAGCTTGGTGGCCCAAGGAGAGACCCAGTACTTC

size: few
V: TRBV11-2
J: TRBJ2-2
D: NA
CDR3: CASRSIGWRGSSGELFF
DNA: TGTGCCAGCAGGTCTATAGGGTGGCGCGGAAGCTCCGGGGAGCTGTTTTTT

size: NA
V: TRBV4-1
J: TRBJ1-4
D: TRBD1
CDR3: CASSQAPRRGLTNEKLFF
DNA: TGCGCCAGCAGCCAAGCCCCCCGAAGGGGGCTAACTAATGAAAAACTGTTTTTT

size: NA
V: TRBV11-2
J: TRBJ2-5
D: TRBD2
CDR3: CASSAERGWETQYF
DNA: TGTGCCAGCAGCGCAGAGCGGGGTTGGGAGACCCAGTACTTC

size: NA
V: TRBV6-1
J: TRBJ2-5
D: NA
CDR3: CASRRGTLQETQYF
DNA: TGTGCCAGCAGGAGGGGGACCCTCCAAGAGACCCAGTACTTC

size: NA
V: TRBV7-9
J: TRBJ2-5
D: TRBD2
CDR3: CASSLTTSPGGETQYF
DNA: TGTGCCAGCAGCTTAACGACTAGCCCGGGGGGAGAGACCCAGTACTTC

size: NA
V: TRBV7-2
J: TRBJ1-2
D: NA
CDR3: CASSPDKNYGYTF
DNA: TGTGCCAGCAGCCCTGACAAGAACTATGGCTACACCTTC

size: few
V: TRBV2
J: TRBJ1-1
D: TRBD1
CDR3: CASRWTGEAFF
DNA: TGTGCCAGCAGATGGACAGGAGAAGCTTTCTTT

size: NA
V: TRBV6-5
J: TRBJ1-2
D: NA
CDR3: CASRESSGTPYGYTF
DNA: TGTGCCAGCAGAGAGAGCTCCGGGACACCCTATGGCTACACCTTC